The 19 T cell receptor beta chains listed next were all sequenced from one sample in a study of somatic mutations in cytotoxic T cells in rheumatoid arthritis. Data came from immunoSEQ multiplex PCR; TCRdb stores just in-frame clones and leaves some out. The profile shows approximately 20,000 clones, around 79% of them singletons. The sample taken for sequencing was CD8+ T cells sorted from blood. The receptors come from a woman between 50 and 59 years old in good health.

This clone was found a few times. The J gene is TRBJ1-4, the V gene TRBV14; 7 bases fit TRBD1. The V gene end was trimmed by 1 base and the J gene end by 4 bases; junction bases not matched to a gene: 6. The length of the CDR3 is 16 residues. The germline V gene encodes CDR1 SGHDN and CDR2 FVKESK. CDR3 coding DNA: TGTGCCAGCAGCCAAGCTTGGGGACAGATTAATGAAAAACTGTTTTTT. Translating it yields CASSQAWGQINEKLFF.

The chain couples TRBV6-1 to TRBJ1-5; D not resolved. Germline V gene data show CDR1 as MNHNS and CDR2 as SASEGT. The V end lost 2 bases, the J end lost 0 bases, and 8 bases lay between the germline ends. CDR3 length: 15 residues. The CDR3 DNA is TGTGCCAGCAGTGAACGAGATTATAGCAATCAGCCCCAGCATTTT. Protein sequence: CASSERDYSNQPQHF.

The CDR3 DNA reads TGTGCCAGCTTTACGAAGACTCAACTGGTCACCGGGGAGCTGTTTTTT. This gives the protein CASFTKTQLVTGELFF. The chain is built from TRBV28 and TRBJ2-2; D gene unclear. V lost 8 bases and J lost 4, with 20 bases in between. The CDR3 runs 16 residues. CDR1 is MDHEN, CDR2 SYDVKM, per germline.

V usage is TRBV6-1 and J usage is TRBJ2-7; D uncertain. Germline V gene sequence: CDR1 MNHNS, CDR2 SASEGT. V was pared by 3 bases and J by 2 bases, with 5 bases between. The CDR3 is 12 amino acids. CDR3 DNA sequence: TGTGCCAGCAGTGATCTGGCCTACGAGCAGTACTTC. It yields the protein CASSDLAYEQYF.

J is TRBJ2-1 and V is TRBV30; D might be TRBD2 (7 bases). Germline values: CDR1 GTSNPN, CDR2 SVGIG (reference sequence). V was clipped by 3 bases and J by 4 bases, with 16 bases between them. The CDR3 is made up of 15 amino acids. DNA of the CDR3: TGTGCCTGGAGCCCCGGGGGGCGGGTTTACAATGAGCAGTTCTTC. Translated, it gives CAWSPGGRVYNEQFF.

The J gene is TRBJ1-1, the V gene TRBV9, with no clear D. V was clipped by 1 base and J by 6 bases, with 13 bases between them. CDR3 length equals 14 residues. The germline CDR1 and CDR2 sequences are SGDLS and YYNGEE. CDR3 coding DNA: TGTGCCAGCAGCGTAACAGATTGGGGTTCTGAAGCTTTCTTT. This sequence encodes CASSVTDWGSEAFF.

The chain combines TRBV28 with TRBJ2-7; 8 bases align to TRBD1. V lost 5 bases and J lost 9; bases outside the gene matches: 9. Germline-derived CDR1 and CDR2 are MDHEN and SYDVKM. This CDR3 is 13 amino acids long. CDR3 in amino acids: CASSPTGGDGQYF. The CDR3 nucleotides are TGTGCCAGCAGTCCCACAGGGGGTGATGGGCAGTACTTC.

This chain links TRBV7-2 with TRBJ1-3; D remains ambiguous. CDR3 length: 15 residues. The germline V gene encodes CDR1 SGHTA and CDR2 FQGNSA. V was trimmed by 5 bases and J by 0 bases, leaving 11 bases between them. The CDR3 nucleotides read TGTGCCAGCAGCCCGGACGTAAGCTCTGGAAACACCATATATTTT. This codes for CASSPDVSSGNTIYF.

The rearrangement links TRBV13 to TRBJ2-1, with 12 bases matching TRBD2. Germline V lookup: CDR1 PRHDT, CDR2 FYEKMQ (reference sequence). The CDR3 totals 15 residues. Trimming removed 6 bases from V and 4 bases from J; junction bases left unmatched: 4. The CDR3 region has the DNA TGTGCCAGCAGTGCGACTAGCGGGAGTTACAATGAGCAGTTCTTC. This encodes CASSATSGSYNEQFF.

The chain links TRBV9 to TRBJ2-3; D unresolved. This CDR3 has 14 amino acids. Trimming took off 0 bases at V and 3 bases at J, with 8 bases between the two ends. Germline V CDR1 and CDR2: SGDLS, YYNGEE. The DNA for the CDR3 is TGTGCCAGCAGCGTAGGTGGGGAAACAGATACGCAGTATTTT. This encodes CASSVGGETDTQYF.

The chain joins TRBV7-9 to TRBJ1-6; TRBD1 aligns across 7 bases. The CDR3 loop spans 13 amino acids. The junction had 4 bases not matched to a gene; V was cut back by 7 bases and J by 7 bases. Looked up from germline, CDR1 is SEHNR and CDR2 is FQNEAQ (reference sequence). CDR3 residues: CASKTGENSPLHF. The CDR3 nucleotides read TGTGCCAGCAAAACAGGGGAAAATTCACCCCTCCACTTT.

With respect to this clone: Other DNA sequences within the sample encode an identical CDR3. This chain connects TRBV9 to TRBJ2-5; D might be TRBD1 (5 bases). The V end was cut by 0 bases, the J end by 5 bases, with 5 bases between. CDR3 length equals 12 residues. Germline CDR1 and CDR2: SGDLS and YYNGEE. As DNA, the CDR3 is TGTGCCAGCAGCGTAGCAGGGGAGACCCAGTACTTC. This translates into CASSVAGETQYF.

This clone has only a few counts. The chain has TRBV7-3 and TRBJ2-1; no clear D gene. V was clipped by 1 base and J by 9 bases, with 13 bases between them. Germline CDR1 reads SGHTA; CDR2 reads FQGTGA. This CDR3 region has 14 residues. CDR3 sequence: CASSLKPVTGEQFF. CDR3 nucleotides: TGTGCCAGCAGCTTAAAGCCCGTAACTGGTGAGCAGTTCTTC.

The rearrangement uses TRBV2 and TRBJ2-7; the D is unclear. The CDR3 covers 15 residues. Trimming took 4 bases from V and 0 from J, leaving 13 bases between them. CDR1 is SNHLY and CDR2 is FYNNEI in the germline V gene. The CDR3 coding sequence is TGTGCCAGCAGTGCGCCCTCGGACCCCTCCTACGAGCAGTACTTC. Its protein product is CASSAPSDPSYEQYF. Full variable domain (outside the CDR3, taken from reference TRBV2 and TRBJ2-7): EPEVTQTPSHQVTQMGQEVILRCVPISNHLYFYWYRQILGQKVEFLVSFYNNEISEKSEIFDDQFSVERPDGSNFTLKIRSTKLEDSAMYFCASSAPSDPSYEQYFGPGTRLTVT.

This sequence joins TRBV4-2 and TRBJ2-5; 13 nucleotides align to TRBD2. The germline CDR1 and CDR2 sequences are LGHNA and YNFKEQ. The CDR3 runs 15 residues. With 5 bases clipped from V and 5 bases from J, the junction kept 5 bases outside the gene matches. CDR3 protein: CASSAGLAGVETQYF. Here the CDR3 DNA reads TGTGCCAGCAGCGCTGGACTAGCGGGAGTGGAGACCCAGTACTTC.

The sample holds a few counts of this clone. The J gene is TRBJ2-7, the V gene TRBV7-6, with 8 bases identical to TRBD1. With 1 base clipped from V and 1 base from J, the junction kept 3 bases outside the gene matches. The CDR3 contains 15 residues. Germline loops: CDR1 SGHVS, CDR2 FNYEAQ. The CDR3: CASSLVQGASYEQYF. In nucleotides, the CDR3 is TGTGCCAGCAGCTTAGTGCAGGGGGCTTCCTACGAGCAGTACTTC.

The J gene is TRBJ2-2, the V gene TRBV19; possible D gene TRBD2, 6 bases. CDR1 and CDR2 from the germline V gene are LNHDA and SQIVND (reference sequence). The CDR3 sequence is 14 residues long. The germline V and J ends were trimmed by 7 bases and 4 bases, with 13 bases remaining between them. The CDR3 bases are TGTGCCAGTACCTCGCTGGGGGGCACCGGGGAGCTGTTTTTT. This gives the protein CASTSLGGTGELFF.

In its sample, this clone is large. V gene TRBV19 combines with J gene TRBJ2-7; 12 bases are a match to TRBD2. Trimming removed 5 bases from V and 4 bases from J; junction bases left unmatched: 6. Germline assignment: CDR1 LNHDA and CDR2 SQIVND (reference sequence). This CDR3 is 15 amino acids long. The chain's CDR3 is CASSPTSGRTYEQYF. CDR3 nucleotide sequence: TGTGCCAGTAGTCCAACTAGCGGGAGGACTTACGAGCAGTACTTC.

The CDR3 region has the DNA TGTGCCAGCAGCTTAGGGGACTTGGGGCCCCACGCAGATACGCAGTATTTT. It translates to CASSLGDLGPHADTQYF. This sequence joins TRBV11-3 and TRBJ2-3, with a possible D match to TRBD2 (6 bases). The V gene's germline CDR1 is SGHNT and CDR2 YENEEA. Trimming removed 1 base from V and 4 bases from J, with 18 bases in between. This CDR3 is 17 amino acids long.